The table lists the clone carrying this TCR beta chain with a count of one. The antigen is unknown. These data come from a study of cytomegalovirus exposure and HLA in healthy donors. Broader study findings: In a later analysis, specific HLA alleles were associated with under 20,000 TCR beta sequences at a 0.05 false discovery rate. Associated with cytomegalovirus, according to the listing, were about 160 TCR beta chains.

The PCR was carried out with 60 Vbeta primers and 13 Jbeta primers. The assay was immunoSEQ multiplex PCR, and TCRdb's table has in-frame clones only and misses some. The sample has 150,000 or so clones; 60% to 80% are singletons. The V gene's germline CDR1 is MDHEN and CDR2 SYDVKM. J gave up 5 bases and V 3 bases, and 9 bases lay outside the gene matches. The CDR3 runs 15 residues. The sequence came from a middle-aged woman in good health and CMV-seronegative. The sequencing input was PBMCs. This rearrangement joins TRBV28 to TRBJ2-5; 7 nucleotides line up with TRBD2. The CDR3 protein is CASSLSGEGLETQYF. As DNA, the CDR3 is TGTGCCAGCAGTTTGTCGGGGGAGGGCCTGGAGACCCAGTACTTC.